This TCR beta chain was recorded in a study of CD8+ T cells in alopecia areata. Extracted RNA was reverse transcribed into cDNA, the sequencing template. Sequencing used immunoSEQ multiplex PCR; TCRdb keeps in-frame clones, though not all of them. This table has some 130,000 clones, roughly 50% appearing once. This clone was counted a few times. The source was CD4+ T cells sorted from blood, collected at week 0. The source of this sequence is a human donor with alopecia areata.

The chain's CDR3 is CASSPGQGAADEQYF. For the CDR3, the DNA is TGCGCCAGCAGCCCCGGACAGGGGGCGGCTGACGAGCAGTACTTC. The rearrangement joins TRBV5-1 to TRBJ2-7; 11 nucleotides line up with TRBD1. CDR1 is SGHRS and CDR2 is YFSETQ in the germline V gene. V trimming: 4 bases; J trimming: 5 bases; junction bases outside the gene matches: 8. The length of the CDR3 is 15 residues. Together with reference TRBV5-1 and TRBJ2-7, the CDR3 gives the full variable domain: KAGVTQTPRYLIKTRGQQVTLSCSPISGHRSVSWYQQTPGQGLQFLFEYFSETQRNKGNFPGRFSGRQFSNSRSEMNVSTLELGDSALYLCASSPGQGAADEQYFGPGTRLTVT.